This record covers a single T cell receptor (beta chain). This entry is derived from a study of OX40 agonist ivuxolimab in advanced cancers. Overall study context: Patients were dosed with the agonistic anti-OX40 (CD134) antibody ivuxolimab. Every 2 weeks, patients got intravenous ivuxolimab at one of six dose levels (0.01-10 mg/kg). Eligibility rules accepted prior anti-PD-1, anti-PD-L1 or anti-CTLA-4 therapy, and around 43% had some.

Repertoires were generated with immunoSEQ multiplex PCR, while TCRdb's copy carries only in-frame clones and drops some. The data hold tens of thousands of clones, with 88% observed a single time. The sample here was CD4+ or CD8+ T cells sorted from blood, taken in a trial of the OX40 agonist ivuxolimab. The TCR comes from an adult with an advanced solid tumor such as melanoma, head and neck, liver or kidney cancer.

The CDR3 nucleotides are TGTGCCACCAGACAGGGGGTATTGAACGAGCAGTACTTC. Encoded protein: CATRQGVLNEQYF. The rearrangement joins TRBV2 to TRBJ2-7; 9 bases match TRBD1. Per the germline V gene, CDR1 is SNHLY and CDR2 is FYNNEI. The CDR3 is 13 residues long. The V and J ends lost 10 bases and 5 bases, in that order; junction bases with no gene match: 9.